Following are 2 T cell receptor beta chains from one sample sequenced in a study of blood T cell repertoires in COVID-19. Clones were read by immunoSEQ multiplex PCR, and TCRdb kept only the in-frame ones, dropping some. This table holds under 300,000 clones, roughly 84% found once. The source material was PBMCs or T cells enriched from blood (not recorded which). These receptors all stem from a man aged 45-65 years who had recovered from COVID-19.

The chain uses TRBV6-5 and TRBJ1-2; D is ambiguous. V lost 11 bases and J 3 bases, leaving 19 bases between the germline ends. The CDR3 length is 14 residues. Germline CDR1 is MNHEY and CDR2 is SVGAGI. DNA of the CDR3: TGTGCCCATGGCCCCGGGAGGGCGGACTATGGCTACACCTTC. Its protein product is CAHGPGRADYGYTF.

The J gene is TRBJ2-5, the V gene TRBV15; D might be TRBD2 (6 bases). V shed 1 base and J shed 3 bases, with 9 bases lying between them. Germline V gene sequence: CDR1 LNHNV, CDR2 YYDKDF (reference sequence). This CDR3 spans 14 amino acids. The CDR3 nucleotides read TGTGCCACCAGCAGAGGAGGAGGGAAAGAGACCCAGTACTTC. Translating it yields CATSRGGGKETQYF.